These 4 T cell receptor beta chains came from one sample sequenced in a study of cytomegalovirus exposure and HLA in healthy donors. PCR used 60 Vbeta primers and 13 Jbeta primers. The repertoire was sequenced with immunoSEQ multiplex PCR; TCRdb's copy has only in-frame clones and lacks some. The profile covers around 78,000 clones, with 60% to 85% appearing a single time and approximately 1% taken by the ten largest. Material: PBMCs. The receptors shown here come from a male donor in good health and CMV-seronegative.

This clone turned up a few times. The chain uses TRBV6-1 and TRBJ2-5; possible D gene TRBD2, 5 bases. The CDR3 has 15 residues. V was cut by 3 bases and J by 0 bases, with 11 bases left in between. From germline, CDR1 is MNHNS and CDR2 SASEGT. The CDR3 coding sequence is TGTGCCAGCAGTGACACCCCGGGGTACCAAGAGACCCAGTACTTC. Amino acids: CASSDTPGYQETQYF.

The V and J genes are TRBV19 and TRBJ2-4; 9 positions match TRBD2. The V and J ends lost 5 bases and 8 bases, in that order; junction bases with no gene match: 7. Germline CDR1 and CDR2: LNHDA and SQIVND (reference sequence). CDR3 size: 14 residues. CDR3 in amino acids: CASSVAGGPHIQYF. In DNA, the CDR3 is TGTGCCAGTAGTGTGGCGGGAGGGCCTCACATTCAGTACTTC.

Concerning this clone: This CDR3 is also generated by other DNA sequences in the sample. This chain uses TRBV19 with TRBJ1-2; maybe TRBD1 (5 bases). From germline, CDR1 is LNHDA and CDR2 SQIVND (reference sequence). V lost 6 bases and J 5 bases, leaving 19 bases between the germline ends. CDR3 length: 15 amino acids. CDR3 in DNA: TGTGCCAGTAGCTCCGAACCGGGACTATCATATGGCTACACCTTC. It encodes CASSSEPGLSYGYTF.

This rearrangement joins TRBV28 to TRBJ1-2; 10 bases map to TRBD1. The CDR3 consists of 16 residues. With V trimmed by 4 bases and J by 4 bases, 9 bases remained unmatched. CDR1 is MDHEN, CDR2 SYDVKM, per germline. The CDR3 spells CASSSGDRGTPYGYTF. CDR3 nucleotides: TGTGCCAGCAGTTCTGGGGACAGGGGTACTCCCTATGGCTACACCTTC.